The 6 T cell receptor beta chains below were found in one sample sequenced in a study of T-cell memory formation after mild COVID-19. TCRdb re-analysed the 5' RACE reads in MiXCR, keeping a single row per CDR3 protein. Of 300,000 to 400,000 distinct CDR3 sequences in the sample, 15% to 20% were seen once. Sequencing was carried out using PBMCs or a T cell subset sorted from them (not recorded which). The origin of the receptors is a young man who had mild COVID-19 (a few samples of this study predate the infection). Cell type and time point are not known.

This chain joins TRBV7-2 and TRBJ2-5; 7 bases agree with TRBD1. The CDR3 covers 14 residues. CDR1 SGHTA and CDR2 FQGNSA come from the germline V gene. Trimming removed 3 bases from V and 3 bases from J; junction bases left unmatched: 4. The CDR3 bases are TGTGCCAGCAGCTTTAACAGGGGAGAAGAGACCCAGTACTTC. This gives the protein CASSFNRGEETQYF.

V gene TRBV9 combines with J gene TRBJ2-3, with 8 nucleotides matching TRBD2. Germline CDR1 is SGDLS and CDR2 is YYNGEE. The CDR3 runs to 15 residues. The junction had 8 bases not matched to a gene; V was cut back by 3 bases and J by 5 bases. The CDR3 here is CASSAGRGGGDTQYF. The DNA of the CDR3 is TGTGCCAGCAGCGCGGGACGGGGGGGCGGAGATACGCAGTATTTT.

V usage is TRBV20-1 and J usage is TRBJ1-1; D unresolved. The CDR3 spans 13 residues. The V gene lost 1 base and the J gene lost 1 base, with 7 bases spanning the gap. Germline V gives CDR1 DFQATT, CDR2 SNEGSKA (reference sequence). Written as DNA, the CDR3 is TGCAGTGCTAGAGGCAGGTCGAACACTGAAGCTTTCTTT. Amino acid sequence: CSARGRSNTEAFF.

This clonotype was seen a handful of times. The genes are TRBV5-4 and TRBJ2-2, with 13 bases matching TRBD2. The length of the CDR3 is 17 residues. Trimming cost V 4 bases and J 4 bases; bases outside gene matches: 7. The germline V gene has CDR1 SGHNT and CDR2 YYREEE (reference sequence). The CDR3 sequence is CASSLGTSGAITGELFF. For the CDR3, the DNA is TGTGCCAGCAGCCTCGGGACTAGCGGGGCGATCACCGGGGAGCTGTTTTTT.

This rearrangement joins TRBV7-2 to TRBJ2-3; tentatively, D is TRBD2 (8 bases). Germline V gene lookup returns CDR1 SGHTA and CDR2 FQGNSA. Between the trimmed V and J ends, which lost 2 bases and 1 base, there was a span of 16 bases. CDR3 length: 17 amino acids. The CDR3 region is CASSLNPGRGRTDTQYF. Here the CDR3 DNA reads TGTGCCAGCAGCTTAAACCCCGGGAGGGGGCGCACAGATACGCAGTATTTT.

The CDR3 region has the DNA TGTGCTAGTGGTTTGGTACGGACGGATACCTACGAGCAGTACGTC. Translation gives CASGLVRTDTYEQYV. The chain combines TRBV12-5 with TRBJ2-7; no firm D call. V shed 0 bases and J shed 2 bases, with 11 bases lying between them. This CDR3 is built from 15 residues. From germline, CDR1 is LGHNT and CDR2 FRNRAP.